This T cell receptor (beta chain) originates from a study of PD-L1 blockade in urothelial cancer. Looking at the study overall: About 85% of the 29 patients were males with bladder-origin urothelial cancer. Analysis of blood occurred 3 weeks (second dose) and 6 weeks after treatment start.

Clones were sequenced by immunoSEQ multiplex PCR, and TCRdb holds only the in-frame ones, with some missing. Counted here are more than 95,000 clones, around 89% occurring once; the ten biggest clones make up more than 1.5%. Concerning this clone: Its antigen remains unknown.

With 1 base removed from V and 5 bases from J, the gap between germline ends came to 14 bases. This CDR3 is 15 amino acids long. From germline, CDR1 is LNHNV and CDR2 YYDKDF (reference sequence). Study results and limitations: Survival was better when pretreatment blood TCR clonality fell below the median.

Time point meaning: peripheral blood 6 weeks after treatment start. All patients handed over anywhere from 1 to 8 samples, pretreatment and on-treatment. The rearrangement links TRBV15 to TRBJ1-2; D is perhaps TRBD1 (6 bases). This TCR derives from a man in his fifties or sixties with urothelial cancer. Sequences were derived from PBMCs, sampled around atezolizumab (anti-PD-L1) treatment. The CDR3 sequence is CATSRARGPGYGYTF. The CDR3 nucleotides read TGTGCCACCAGCAGAGCCAGGGGCCCGGGGTATGGCTACACCTTC. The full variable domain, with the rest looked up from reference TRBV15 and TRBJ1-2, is DAMVIQNPRYQVTQFGKPVTLSCSQTLNHNVMYWYQQKSSQAPKLLFHYYDKDFNNEADTPDNFQSRRPNTSFCFLDIRSPGLGDTAMYLCATSRARGPGYGYTFGSGTRLTVV.